Below, 12 T cell receptor beta chains from the same sample are listed, as sequenced in a study of blood T cell repertoires in COVID-19. Some clones are missing from TCRdb's copy, which holds only in-frame ones; the method was immunoSEQ multiplex PCR. The sample shows some 320,000 clones, 89% of them seen only once. The sequenced sample was PBMCs or T cells enriched from blood (not recorded which). These receptors all stem from a man in his sixties who had recovered from COVID-19.

The chain recombines TRBV29-1 with TRBJ2-2; 7 nucleotides agree with TRBD2. The CDR3 contains 13 residues. Germline V gene lookup returns CDR1 SQVTM and CDR2 ANQGSEA. V was clipped by 0 bases and J by 6 bases; unmatched bases: 1. CDR3 nucleotides: TGCAGCGTTGAAGATGGGGGGGCCGGGGAGCTGTTTTTT. This translates into CSVEDGGAGELFF.

This rearrangement joins TRBV10-3 to TRBJ2-4; 7 bases fit TRBD2. Trimming removed 8 bases from V and 0 bases from J; junction bases left unmatched: 1. The V gene's germline CDR1 is ENHRY and CDR2 SYGVKD. The CDR3 totals 13 residues. CDR3 residues: CAIQREAKNIQYF. CDR3 sequence (DNA): TGTGCCATCCAGCGGGAAGCCAAAAACATTCAGTACTTC.

The rearrangement links TRBV4-1 to TRBJ2-3; D is perhaps TRBD1 (5 bases). Trimming pared 3 bases from V and 2 bases from J, leaving 12 bases between. Germline lookup yields CDR1 MGHRA and CDR2 YSYEKL. The CDR3 totals 15 residues. The CDR3, as DNA: TGCGCCAGCAGCCAGGCACAGGAAAACACAGATACGCAGTATTTT. This sequence encodes CASSQAQENTDTQYF.

The J gene is TRBJ1-2, the V gene TRBV4-2; the match to TRBD1 covers 8 bases. The ends lost 5 bases at V and 10 bases at J; junction bases unmatched: 21. The length of the CDR3 is 17 residues. Germline CDR1 is LGHNA and CDR2 is YNFKEQ. The CDR3 sequence is CASSSHTPATGGVVYTF. In DNA form, the CDR3 reads TGTGCCAGCAGCAGCCATACCCCCGCAACAGGGGGGGTAGTCTACACCTTC.

V is TRBV5-1 and J is TRBJ1-1; perhaps TRBD1 as D (5 bases). The CDR3 spans 15 residues. Germline V lookup: CDR1 SGHRS, CDR2 YFSETQ. V was cut by 0 bases and J by 0 bases, with 9 bases left in between. The CDR3 loop is CASSLDGGVNTEAFF. Here the CDR3 DNA reads TGCGCCAGCAGCTTGGATGGGGGGGTGAACACTGAAGCTTTCTTT.

This rearrangement joins TRBV28 to TRBJ2-7; 8 bases line up with TRBD2. The CDR3 is 14 amino acids. V gave up 2 bases and J gave up 3 bases; unmatched junction bases: 3. CDR1 and CDR2 from the germline V gene are MDHEN and SYDVKM. The CDR3 DNA sequence: TGTGCCAGCAGTTTACGACTAGCGAGCTACGAGCAGTACTTC. Amino acid sequence: CASSLRLASYEQYF.

This clone was counted a single time. V is TRBV27 and J is TRBJ1-2; TRBD1 agrees at 12 bases. This CDR3 contains 15 residues. V lost 6 bases, J lost 7 bases, and 9 bases stayed unmatched. The germline CDR1 and CDR2 sequences are MNHEY and SMNVEV (reference sequence). The CDR3 DNA reads TGTGCCAGCAGCCTCCGGGACAGGGGGCCGGGTGGCTACACCTTC. Encoded protein: CASSLRDRGPGGYTF.

CDR3 sequence reads: CASSMTGELFF. The CDR3 nucleotides read TGTGCCAGCAGTATGACTGGGGAGCTGTTTTTT. The chain is built from TRBV9 and TRBJ2-2; D is undetermined. The germline V gene has CDR1 SGDLS and CDR2 YYNGEE. Trimming took off 5 bases at V and 8 bases at J, with 7 bases between the two ends. This CDR3 has 11 residues.

The chain couples TRBV27 to TRBJ1-4; D unclear. The V gene's germline CDR1 is MNHEY and CDR2 SMNVEV (reference sequence). Trimming shortened V by 5 bases and J by 6 bases, and 16 bases separated the two germline ends. This CDR3 is 15 amino acids long. The CDR3 spells CASSTAGRLDEKLFF. For the CDR3, the DNA is TGTGCCAGCAGTACAGCGGGTAGGCTAGATGAAAAACTGTTTTTT.

The rearrangement links TRBV28 to TRBJ2-7, with 10 bases lining up with TRBD1. The CDR3 contains 15 residues. J lost 9 bases, V lost 6 bases, and 14 bases had no gene match. The V gene's germline CDR1 is MDHEN and CDR2 SYDVKM. CDR3 sequence reads: CASRLGGTGAVVQYF. Written as DNA, the CDR3 is TGTGCCAGCAGGTTAGGCGGGACAGGGGCAGTAGTGCAGTACTTC.

V gene TRBV4-2 combines with J gene TRBJ2-3; D may be TRBD2 (6 bases). Between the trimmed V and J ends, which lost 0 bases and 1 base, there was a span of 17 bases. Per the germline V gene, CDR1 is LGHNA and CDR2 is YNFKEQ. The CDR3 length is 18 residues. CDR3: CASSQDVRRGWGTDTQYF. In DNA form, the CDR3 reads TGTGCCAGCAGCCAAGATGTGAGGAGGGGCTGGGGCACAGATACGCAGTATTTT.

V is TRBV24-1 and J is TRBJ2-3, with TRBD2 identical over 9 bases. J lost 1 base, V lost 3 bases, and 4 bases had no gene match. Germline assignment: CDR1 KGHDR and CDR2 SFDVKD. The CDR3 has 16 residues. CDR3 DNA sequence: TGTGCCACCAGTGATACCGTAGCGGGAGGCACAGATACGCAGTATTTT. Its protein is CATSDTVAGGTDTQYF.